This T cell receptor beta chain was found in a study of T cell responses to AZD1222 COVID-19 vaccine. The trim removed 3 bases at V and 0 bases at J, leaving 9 bases unmatched. Germline values: CDR1 SGHDN, CDR2 FVKESK. The CDR3 extends over 18 amino acids. A few counts support this clone. Using immunoSEQ multiplex PCR, the repertoire was profiled, and TCRdb retains in-frame clones only, with some absent. Altogether 120,000 to 150,000 clones are present, 88% being singletons, with the ten largest covering over 12%. Here the sequenced sample was peripheral blood, taken on day 0 of AZD1222 vaccination. The gene calls are TRBV14 and TRBJ2-1, with 9 nucleotides matching TRBD1. The receptor comes from an adult in good health. CDR3 DNA sequence: TGTGCCAGCAGCCATCCCGGGACAGGGAGCTTCTCCTACAATGAGCAGTTCTTC. This translates into CASSHPGTGSFSYNEQFF. Full variable domain (outside the CDR3, taken from reference TRBV14 and TRBJ2-1): EAGVTQFPSHSVIEKGQTVTLRCDPISGHDNLYWYRRVMGKEIKFLLHFVKESKQDESGMPNNRFLAERTGGTYSTLKVQPAELEDSGVYFCASSHPGTGSFSYNEQFFGPGTRLTVL.